The clone carrying this TCR beta chain was seen ten or more times. The antigen is unknown. This sample is part of a study of response to subunit inactivated influenza vaccine. TCRdb itself ran the RT-PCR reads through MiXCR, one entry per CDR3 protein. The sample holds 600,000 to 850,000 distinct CDR3 sequences, 13% to 15% seen once. Study-level results: Few additional T cells are recruited per seasonal influenza vaccination, authors suggested.

Sequencing used PBMCs from blood, obtained 14 to 15 days before vaccination. The clonotype originates from a man over 45 who received an inactivated influenza vaccine.

For the CDR3, the DNA is TGTGCCAGCAGCTTATTGATCGGTGAGCAGTTCTTC. Translated: CASSLLIGEQFF. This chain links TRBV7-3 with TRBJ2-1, with D hard to call. The CDR3 totals 12 residues. V was pared by 2 bases and J by 9 bases, with 8 bases between. Per the germline V gene, CDR1 is SGHTA and CDR2 is FQGTGA. The variable domain in full, completed from reference TRBV7-3 and TRBJ2-1, reads GAGVSQTPSNKVTEKGKYVELRCDPISGHTALYWYRQSLGQGPEFLIYFQGTGAADDSGLPNDRFFAVRPEGSVSTLKIQRTERGDSAVYLCASSLLIGEQFFGPGTRLTVL.